This is a list of T cell receptor beta chains from one sample in a study of blood T cell repertoires in COVID-19. Here immunoSEQ multiplex PCR was the method, and the copy in TCRdb shows in-frame clones only, minus some. The profile shows under 200,000 clones, around 80% of them singletons. Sequencing input: peripheral blood. The receptors were sampled from a man between 70 and 80 years old with active or convalescent COVID-19. Each CDR3 is given with its conserved first and last residue. The order of the fields is J gene, D gene, clone size, V gene, CDR3 DNA, CDR3 protein. D genes are given only for firm matches. Where a row states a size, it is once, few, many or the class of an expanded clone; other rows omit it.

j_call: TRBJ1-6; d_call: NA; clone_size: NA; v_call: TRBV6-5; cdr3_nt: TGTGCCAGCAGCGATTCGCAGGGCAGGACACCCCTCCACTTT; cdr3_aa: CASSDSQGRTPLHF
j_call: TRBJ1-1; d_call: NA; clone_size: NA; v_call: TRBV30; cdr3_nt: TGTGCCTGGAGTGTGGGGGGGAACACTGAAGCTTTCTTT; cdr3_aa: CAWSVGGNTEAFF
j_call: TRBJ2-3; d_call: TRBD2; clone_size: once; v_call: TRBV6-2/TRBV6-3; cdr3_nt: TGTGCCAGCAGTCCGCTCCGGGGGTTGCGGGGGGTCACAGATACGCAGTATTTT; cdr3_aa: CASSPLRGLRGVTDTQYF
j_call: TRBJ1-1; d_call: NA; clone_size: once; v_call: TRBV6-5; cdr3_nt: TGTGCCAGCAGTTACTCGCAGGCCCTGAACACTGAAGCTTTCTTT; cdr3_aa: CASSYSQALNTEAFF
j_call: TRBJ1-2; d_call: TRBD1; clone_size: few; v_call: TRBV11-2; cdr3_nt: TGTGCCAGCAGCTTAGAAGGGACGGGGACAGGGGGGCCATATGGCTACACCTTC; cdr3_aa: CASSLEGTGTGGPYGYTF
j_call: TRBJ2-5; d_call: TRBD2; clone_size: once; v_call: TRBV3-1/TRBV3-2; cdr3_nt: TGTGCCAGCAGCCAACATGGCGGGGGGGTGCGAGAGACCCAGTACTTC; cdr3_aa: CASSQHGGGVRETQYF
j_call: TRBJ2-7; d_call: NA; clone_size: NA; v_call: TRBV21-1; cdr3_nt: TGTGCCAGCAGCAATTCCCGAGCCCTACCCTTTCCCTACGAGCAGTACTTC; cdr3_aa: CASSNSRALPFPYEQYF
j_call: TRBJ2-7; d_call: TRBD1; clone_size: few; v_call: TRBV14; cdr3_nt: TGTGCCAGCAGCCAGAGCCGGGACAGGGCTTCGGGAGAGCAGTACTTC; cdr3_aa: CASSQSRDRASGEQYF
j_call: TRBJ1-2; d_call: TRBD1; clone_size: NA; v_call: TRBV7-2; cdr3_nt: TGTGCCAGCAGCTTAGCGCGCGTTGGGACAGCCTCCTATGGCTACACCTTC; cdr3_aa: CASSLARVGTASYGYTF
j_call: TRBJ2-7; d_call: NA; clone_size: NA; v_call: TRBV5-5; cdr3_nt: TGTGCCAGCAGCTTGACCGGGACATCGGGGGAGCAGTACTTC; cdr3_aa: CASSLTGTSGEQYF
j_call: TRBJ1-6; d_call: TRBD1; clone_size: NA; v_call: TRBV11-2; cdr3_nt: TGTGCCAGCAGCCCTCCGGGACAGGGGTCCTATAATTCACCCCTCCACTTT; cdr3_aa: CASSPPGQGSYNSPLHF
j_call: TRBJ1-3; d_call: NA; clone_size: NA; v_call: TRBV2; cdr3_nt: TGTGCCAGCAGTGTATCGAGGGAAACTGGAAACACCATATATTTT; cdr3_aa: CASSVSRETGNTIYF
j_call: TRBJ1-1; d_call: TRBD1; clone_size: NA; v_call: TRBV5-8; cdr3_nt: TGTGCCAGCAGCCCTGACAGGGGAGGTGAAGCTTTCTTT; cdr3_aa: CASSPDRGGEAFF
j_call: TRBJ2-1; d_call: TRBD1; clone_size: few; v_call: TRBV7-7; cdr3_nt: TGTGCCAGCAGCCGGGACAGAGGAAATGAGCAGTTCTTC; cdr3_aa: CASSRDRGNEQFF
j_call: TRBJ1-1; d_call: NA; clone_size: NA; v_call: TRBV7-9; cdr3_nt: TGTGCCAGCAGCTTCCCTGTCGGCACTGAAGCTTTCTTT; cdr3_aa: CASSFPVGTEAFF
j_call: TRBJ1-1; d_call: TRBD1; clone_size: once; v_call: TRBV10-3; cdr3_nt: TGTGCCATGAGGACAGGGGCTAACACTGAAGCTTTCTTT; cdr3_aa: CAMRTGANTEAFF
j_call: TRBJ2-1; d_call: TRBD2; clone_size: NA; v_call: TRBV9; cdr3_nt: TGTGCCAGCAGCTTCTACGGGACTAGCGATGAGCAGTTCTTC; cdr3_aa: CASSFYGTSDEQFF
j_call: TRBJ1-6; d_call: TRBD1; clone_size: NA; v_call: TRBV5-1; cdr3_nt: TGCGCCAGCAGCTTAGGACAGGAGGGTGGGTCACCCCTCCACTTT; cdr3_aa: CASSLGQEGGSPLHF
j_call: TRBJ2-3; d_call: TRBD2; clone_size: NA; v_call: TRBV5-1; cdr3_nt: TGCGCCAGCAGCCTAGGGACTACCACAGATACGCAGTATTTT; cdr3_aa: CASSLGTTTDTQYF
j_call: TRBJ1-2; d_call: NA; clone_size: NA; v_call: TRBV6-5; cdr3_nt: TGTGCCAGCAGTTACCGGTTCGGCTATGGCTACACCTTC; cdr3_aa: CASSYRFGYGYTF
j_call: TRBJ2-3; d_call: TRBD2; clone_size: NA; v_call: TRBV7-6; cdr3_nt: TGTGCCAGCAGCTTAGTCGTGGGGGGGAACCAAGATACGCAGTATTTT; cdr3_aa: CASSLVVGGNQDTQYF
j_call: TRBJ1-2; d_call: TRBD1; clone_size: NA; v_call: TRBV10-3; cdr3_nt: TGTGCCATCGGGACAGGGGAAGAATCGGGCTACACCTTC; cdr3_aa: CAIGTGEESGYTF
j_call: TRBJ2-2; d_call: TRBD1; clone_size: NA; v_call: TRBV5-4; cdr3_nt: TGTGCCAGCAGCCCCGGCGCAGGGGGCAACACCGGGGAGCTGTTTTTT; cdr3_aa: CASSPGAGGNTGELFF
j_call: TRBJ1-2; d_call: NA; clone_size: NA; v_call: TRBV5-1; cdr3_nt: TGCGCCAGCAGCTTGGCCCCAGGCCTCTATGGCTACACCTTC; cdr3_aa: CASSLAPGLYGYTF
j_call: TRBJ2-2; d_call: NA; clone_size: NA; v_call: TRBV4-2; cdr3_nt: TGTGCCAGCAGCCAAGACAGGAATTCAGGGACCGGGGAGCTGTTTTTT; cdr3_aa: CASSQDRNSGTGELFF
j_call: TRBJ1-5; d_call: TRBD1; clone_size: NA; v_call: TRBV18; cdr3_nt: TGTGCCAGCTCACAACCAGGGACAGGGAATCAGCCCCAGCATTTT; cdr3_aa: CASSQPGTGNQPQHF
j_call: TRBJ1-6; d_call: TRBD1; clone_size: NA; v_call: TRBV18; cdr3_nt: TGTGCCAGCTCACTCGATGCGGGACAGGGTAGTTCACCCCTCCACTTT; cdr3_aa: CASSLDAGQGSSPLHF
j_call: TRBJ2-2; d_call: NA; clone_size: few; v_call: TRBV19; cdr3_nt: TGTGCCAGTAGTTCTCAGGGTGCGAACACCGGGGAGCTGTTTTTT; cdr3_aa: CASSSQGANTGELFF
j_call: TRBJ2-2; d_call: TRBD1; clone_size: NA; v_call: TRBV2; cdr3_nt: TGTGCCAGCAGGGACAGGGGTTCCACCGGGGAGCTGTTTTTT; cdr3_aa: CASRDRGSTGELFF
j_call: TRBJ1-1; d_call: NA; clone_size: NA; v_call: TRBV6-5; cdr3_nt: TGTGCCAGCAGTTCCACTTTGTTGAACACTGAAGCTTTCTTT; cdr3_aa: CASSSTLLNTEAFF
j_call: TRBJ2-3; d_call: TRBD1; clone_size: NA; v_call: TRBV12-5; cdr3_nt: TGTGCTAGTGGTCCAGGACAGGGGGCCACAGATACGCAGTATTTT; cdr3_aa: CASGPGQGATDTQYF
j_call: TRBJ2-1; d_call: NA; clone_size: NA; v_call: TRBV29-1; cdr3_nt: TGCAGCATCCTCGCCATCTCGACAAATGAGCAGTTCTTC; cdr3_aa: CSILAISTNEQFF
j_call: TRBJ2-7; d_call: TRBD1; clone_size: NA; v_call: TRBV24-1; cdr3_nt: TGTGCCACCATCGGGACAGGGGTCAACGAGCAGTACTTC; cdr3_aa: CATIGTGVNEQYF
j_call: TRBJ1-2; d_call: TRBD1; clone_size: once; v_call: TRBV18; cdr3_nt: TGTGCCAGCTCCCCGGACAGGGCGAACTATGGCTACACCTTC; cdr3_aa: CASSPDRANYGYTF
j_call: TRBJ1-6; d_call: TRBD1; clone_size: once; v_call: TRBV6-5; cdr3_nt: TGTGCCAGCAGTCTACAGGGGGCAGTGGGTTCACCCCTCCACTTT; cdr3_aa: CASSLQGAVGSPLHF
j_call: TRBJ1-2; d_call: NA; clone_size: NA; v_call: TRBV6-1; cdr3_nt: TGTGCCAGCAGTTTTCCGACGGGGGGCTACACCTTC; cdr3_aa: CASSFPTGGYTF
j_call: TRBJ1-2; d_call: TRBD1; clone_size: NA; v_call: TRBV19; cdr3_nt: TGTGCCAGTAGTGGCTTTTCCACTACAGGGGGCGCGTCTGGCTACACCTTC; cdr3_aa: CASSGFSTTGGASGYTF
j_call: TRBJ1-1; d_call: NA; clone_size: NA; v_call: TRBV6-4; cdr3_nt: TGTGCCAGCAGTTTGGGCCCAAACACTGAAGCTTTCTTT; cdr3_aa: CASSLGPNTEAFF
j_call: TRBJ2-1; d_call: TRBD2; clone_size: NA; v_call: TRBV9; cdr3_nt: TGTGCCAGCAGCGTAGGAGTAGGCGCGGGAGTACGCGAGCAGTTCTTC; cdr3_aa: CASSVGVGAGVREQFF
j_call: TRBJ1-4; d_call: NA; clone_size: NA; v_call: TRBV7-7; cdr3_nt: TGTGCCAGCAGCTTGAACTACGGTGAAAAACTGTTTTTT; cdr3_aa: CASSLNYGEKLFF
j_call: TRBJ1-2; d_call: TRBD1; clone_size: NA; v_call: TRBV25-1; cdr3_nt: TGTGCCAGCAGTGACCCCGGGACAGGTGGGATCTATGGCTACACCTTC; cdr3_aa: CASSDPGTGGIYGYTF
j_call: TRBJ1-1; d_call: NA; clone_size: many; v_call: TRBV18; cdr3_nt: TGTGCCAGCTCACCAAGTAAGCAGGGTGACACTGAAGCTTTCTTT; cdr3_aa: CASSPSKQGDTEAFF
j_call: TRBJ2-7; d_call: TRBD2; clone_size: NA; v_call: TRBV6-2/TRBV6-3; cdr3_nt: TGTGCCAGCAGTCTAAGGGCGATAGCGGGGGGGAGCTCCTACGAGCAGTACTTC; cdr3_aa: CASSLRAIAGGSSYEQYF
j_call: TRBJ1-1; d_call: TRBD1; clone_size: NA; v_call: TRBV5-1; cdr3_nt: TGCGCCAGCAGCTTGGGTGGCCAGGGGGGCACTGAAGCTTTCTTT; cdr3_aa: CASSLGGQGGTEAFF
j_call: TRBJ1-6; d_call: TRBD1; clone_size: NA; v_call: TRBV4-1; cdr3_nt: TGCGCCAGCAGTCCCGAACATGCACCTGGGACAGAGAATTCACCCCTCCACTTT; cdr3_aa: CASSPEHAPGTENSPLHF
j_call: TRBJ2-2; d_call: NA; clone_size: NA; v_call: TRBV3-1/TRBV3-2; cdr3_nt: TGTGCCAGCAGCCAAGGGGGCGGCAGATACGGGGAGCTGTTTTTT; cdr3_aa: CASSQGGGRYGELFF
j_call: TRBJ2-5; d_call: TRBD2; clone_size: NA; v_call: TRBV5-6; cdr3_nt: TGTGCCAGCAGCTTGAGAATAGCGGGGTTGGAGACCCAGTACTTC; cdr3_aa: CASSLRIAGLETQYF
j_call: TRBJ1-2; d_call: NA; clone_size: NA; v_call: TRBV19; cdr3_nt: TGTGCCAGTAGTATCTCCGGGACACCGCCTTACGGCTACACCTTC; cdr3_aa: CASSISGTPPYGYTF
j_call: TRBJ1-2; d_call: TRBD1; clone_size: NA; v_call: TRBV10-3; cdr3_nt: TGTGCCGCATCGATCCAGGGGGATGGCTACACCTTC; cdr3_aa: CAASIQGDGYTF
j_call: TRBJ1-2; d_call: NA; clone_size: NA; v_call: TRBV18; cdr3_nt: TGTGCCAGCTCACCACGGTCAGGGGTCGGTGGCTACACCTTC; cdr3_aa: CASSPRSGVGGYTF
j_call: TRBJ1-2; d_call: NA; clone_size: few; v_call: TRBV6-6; cdr3_nt: TGTGCCAGCACCGACGGACAGTCCTATGGCTACACCTTC; cdr3_aa: CASTDGQSYGYTF
j_call: TRBJ2-3; d_call: NA; clone_size: NA; v_call: TRBV4-1; cdr3_nt: TGCGCCAGCAGTATTGACTTGTTTAACACAGATACGCAGTATTTT; cdr3_aa: CASSIDLFNTDTQYF
j_call: TRBJ2-7; d_call: NA; clone_size: many; v_call: TRBV27; cdr3_nt: TGTGCCAGCAGTTTATTCCCACAGGCCTACGAGCAGTACTTC; cdr3_aa: CASSLFPQAYEQYF
j_call: TRBJ1-2; d_call: NA; clone_size: NA; v_call: TRBV19; cdr3_nt: TGTGCCAGTAGTATACCGGGGGGGGCCGGGTATGGCTACACCTTC; cdr3_aa: CASSIPGGAGYGYTF
j_call: TRBJ2-5; d_call: NA; clone_size: NA; v_call: TRBV4-1; cdr3_nt: TGCGCCAGCAGCCAGACCTTAGGACAGCTGCAAGAGACCCAGTACTTC; cdr3_aa: CASSQTLGQLQETQYF
j_call: TRBJ2-2; d_call: NA; clone_size: NA; v_call: TRBV14; cdr3_nt: TGTGCCAGCAGCCCGCCCCGACAGTCCGGGGAGCTGTTTTTT; cdr3_aa: CASSPPRQSGELFF
j_call: TRBJ1-2; d_call: TRBD1; clone_size: NA; v_call: TRBV6-2/TRBV6-3; cdr3_nt: TGTGCCAGCAGTTACGACAGGGCCCCGACTAACTATGGCTACACCTTC; cdr3_aa: CASSYDRAPTNYGYTF
j_call: TRBJ2-7; d_call: TRBD1; clone_size: NA; v_call: TRBV10-2; cdr3_nt: TGCGCCAGCAGGGAACCGGGACAGATATCCTACGAGCAGTACTTC; cdr3_aa: CASREPGQISYEQYF
j_call: TRBJ1-3; d_call: NA; clone_size: NA; v_call: TRBV7-8; cdr3_nt: TGTGCCAGCAGCTTTCAGGGATCCGGAAACACCATATATTTT; cdr3_aa: CASSFQGSGNTIYF
j_call: TRBJ1-3; d_call: TRBD1; clone_size: NA; v_call: TRBV30; cdr3_nt: TGTGCCTGGAGGAAACAGGGGGCCTTCTCTGGAAACACCATATATTTT; cdr3_aa: CAWRKQGAFSGNTIYF